The 7 T cell receptor beta chains in this list originate from one sample, sequenced in a study of spatial heterogeneity in lung cancer. TCRdb itself ran the 5' RACE reads through MiXCR, one entry per CDR3 protein. The sample shows 60,000 to 90,000 distinct CDR3 sequences, 7% to 9% of them seen only once. Time point of the sample: sample taken at primary tumor resection. This material consisted of PBMCs, taken at surgery. All receptors come from a male donor with early-stage non-small cell lung cancer.

This clonotype has a handful of counts. The chain has TRBV19 and TRBJ2-1, with a possible D match to TRBD1 (6 bases). With 7 bases removed from V and 0 bases from J, the gap between germline ends came to 16 bases. This CDR3 region has 16 residues. The germline CDR1 and CDR2 sequences are LNHDA and SQIVND (reference sequence). DNA of the CDR3: TGTGCCAGTACCCCAGGGGCTGTCAGCTCCTACAATGAGCAGTTCTTC. It encodes CASTPGAVSSYNEQFF.

This clonotype came up many times. The chain couples TRBV12-3 or TRBV12-4 to TRBJ2-2, with D possibly TRBD2 on 6 matching bases. The CDR3 has 14 residues. The ends were cut back, 7 bases at V and 7 bases at J, with 16 bases in the middle. The CDR3 DNA follows: TGTGCCAGCACTCAGACTAGGTGGGGCGGGGAGCTGTTTTTT. Protein sequence: CASTQTRWGGELFF.

This clonotype was seen ten or more times. The rearrangement uses TRBV6-6 and TRBJ1-1, with D possibly being TRBD1 (6 bases). The germline V and J ends were trimmed by 2 bases and 1 base, with 11 bases remaining between them. This CDR3 is 15 amino acids long. CDR1 is MNHNY, CDR2 SVGAGI, per germline (reference sequence). CDR3 nucleotide sequence: TGTGCCAGCAGTTACACTAAGACAGGGAACACTGAAGCTTTCTTT. This encodes CASSYTKTGNTEAFF.

Many counts were recorded for this clonotype. The chain joins TRBV11-2 to TRBJ2-1, with 12 bases identical to TRBD2. This CDR3 has 16 amino acids. Germline CDR1 reads SGHAT; CDR2 reads FQNNGV. V was clipped by 6 bases and J by 7 bases; unmatched bases: 10. The CDR3 DNA sequence: TGTGCCAGCAGTCAACCGACTAGCGGGAGTTTAAATGAGCAGTTCTTC. Translated: CASSQPTSGSLNEQFF.

This clonotype was found many times. The genes are TRBV12-3 or TRBV12-4 and TRBJ1-4; possibly TRBD1 for D (6 bases). This CDR3 region has 17 residues. Trimming removed 0 bases at V and 6 bases at J, with 17 bases between. The CDR3 DNA reads TGTGCCAGCAGTTTAGCGGTCTTGGGGGCGGAAGATGAAAAACTGTTTTTT. Translating gives CASSLAVLGAEDEKLFF.

This clonotype showed up many times. The chain links TRBV7-9 to TRBJ2-7, with D unclear. CDR3 length equals 13 residues. Trimming pared 1 base from V and 4 bases from J, leaving 8 bases between. Germline values: CDR1 SEHNR, CDR2 FQNEAQ (reference sequence). The CDR3, as DNA: TGTGCCAGCAGCTTAGACCCCCTTTACGAGCAGTACTTC. This encodes CASSLDPLYEQYF.

The table lists this clonotype with a few counts. The chain uses TRBV6-2 or TRBV6-3 and TRBJ1-1; D is unclear. V was shortened by 2 bases and J by 8 bases, with 6 bases between the two germline ends. CDR3 length: 11 amino acids. The germline CDR1 and CDR2 sequences are MNHEY and SVGEGT. The CDR3: CASSYMTEAFF. The CDR3 DNA reads TGTGCCAGCAGTTACATGACAGAAGCTTTCTTT.